A single sample gave rise to the 2 T cell receptor beta chains below, sequenced in a study of a mutant IDH1 vaccine in newly diagnosed glioma. Profiled with immunoSEQ multiplex PCR; TCRdb holds only in-frame clones, not every one. The data contain about 46,000 clones, around 92% of them singletons. Time point noted: week 35, safety follow-up. A single vaccine dose contained 300 ug of mutant IDH1 20-mer peptide, and topical imiquimod was used with it. What these receptors recognize is not known. The specimen was PBMCs, collected from a glioma patient whose treatment included an IDH1 peptide vaccine. The receptors come from a man aged 50-59 years with glioma.

Comments on this clone: An end of the junction differs from the germline gene, which may be a read error. This chain joins TRBV7-7 and TRBJ1-2, with D maybe TRBD1 (6 bases). CDR3 length: 17 amino acids. From germline, CDR1 is SSHAT and CDR2 FNYEAQ (reference sequence). In nucleotides, the CDR3 is TGTGCTAGCAGCTTAGACCAACACACGGACAGCCTGCATGGCTACACCTTC. Its translation: CASSLDQHTDSLHGYTF.

The chain is built from TRBV28 and TRBJ2-3; D might be TRBD2 (6 bases). Germline V lookup: CDR1 MDHEN, CDR2 SYDVKM. The CDR3 loop spans 17 amino acids. V gave up 6 bases and J gave up 4 bases, with 23 bases separating them. The DNA of the CDR3 is TGTGCCAGCAGAAAGAGGCGGGATATTAGGTTTGCAGATACGCAGTATTTT. Translating gives CASRKRRDIRFADTQYF.